This TCR beta chain was obtained from a study of T cells in Graves' hyperthyroidism and ophthalmopathy. Overall study results and limits: Ophthalmopathy was model-predicted a median roughly 6.2 months pre-onset.

This clonotype was found a few times. Its specificity is unknown. It was around 10 ml of fresh peripheral blood that supplied the PBMCs. Germline CDR1 ENHRY, CDR2 SYGVKD. This CDR3 has 16 residues. The V segment lost 6 bases and the J segment 2 bases; nucleotides outside the gene matches: 10. Amplification targeted TCR beta CDR3 regions from RNA transcripts. Using the HTBI primer set, a first-round RT-PCR was run on the TCR CDR3. TCRdb passed the multiplex PCR reads through MiXCR, listing each CDR3 protein once. The top ten clones hold 34% of a sample with about 640,000 distinct CDR3 sequences, around 20% of them seen once.

The sample was blood. This sequence originates from a man aged 30 to 45 with Graves' ophthalmopathy. The V gene is TRBV10-3, the J gene TRBJ1-5; TRBD1 aligns across 7 bases. The CDR3 bases are TGTGCCATCAGCGCCGGGAGGGGGCTGCGCAATCAGCCCCAGCATTTT. The encoded protein is CAISAGRGLRNQPQHF.